Included here is one T cell receptor beta chain sequence, with context. The entirety of the isolated RNA underwent reverse transcription, so expressed TCRB transcripts were sequenced. Only in-frame clones appear in the TCRdb table, and some are missing; sequencing was by immunoSEQ multiplex PCR. Among hundreds of thousands of clones listed, roughly 15% were seen once. This entry is derived from a study of beta chain features in type 1 diabetes. Germline CDR1 and CDR2: SGHDT and YYEEEE. The CDR3 loop spans 16 amino acids. V was shortened by 0 bases and J by 1 base, with 10 bases between the two germline ends.

The clonotype comes from a woman aged 18-35 years in good health. The chain couples TRBV5-6 to TRBJ2-2; unclear D gene. Sequencing was performed on naive CD4+ T cells from blood. The CDR3 reads CASSLVPTLNTGELFF. The CDR3, as DNA: TGTGCCAGCAGCTTGGTTCCGACACTGAACACCGGGGAGCTGTTTTTT.